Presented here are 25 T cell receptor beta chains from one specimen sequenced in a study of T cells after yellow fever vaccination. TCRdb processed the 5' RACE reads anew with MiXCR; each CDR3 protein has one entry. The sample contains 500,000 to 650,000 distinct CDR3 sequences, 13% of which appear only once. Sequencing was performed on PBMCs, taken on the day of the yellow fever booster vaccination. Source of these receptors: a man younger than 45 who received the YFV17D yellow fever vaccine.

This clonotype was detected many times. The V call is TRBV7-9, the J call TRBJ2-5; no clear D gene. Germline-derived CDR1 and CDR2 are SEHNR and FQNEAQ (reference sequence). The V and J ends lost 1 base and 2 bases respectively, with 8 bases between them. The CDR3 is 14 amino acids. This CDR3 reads CASSLGAGQETQYF. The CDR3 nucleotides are TGTGCCAGCAGCTTAGGCGCTGGACAAGAGACCCAGTACTTC.

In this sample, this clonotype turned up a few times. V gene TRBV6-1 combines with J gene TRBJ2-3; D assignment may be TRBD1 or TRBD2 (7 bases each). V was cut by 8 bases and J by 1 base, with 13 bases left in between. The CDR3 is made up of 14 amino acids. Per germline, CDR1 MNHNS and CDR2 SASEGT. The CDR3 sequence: CASSGGTGTDTQYF. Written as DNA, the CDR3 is TGTGCCAGCTCCGGGGGGACAGGCACAGATACGCAGTATTTT.

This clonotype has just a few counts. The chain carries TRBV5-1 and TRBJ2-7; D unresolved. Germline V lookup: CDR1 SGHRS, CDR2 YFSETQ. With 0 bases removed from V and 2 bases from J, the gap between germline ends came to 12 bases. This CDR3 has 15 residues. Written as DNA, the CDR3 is TGCGCCAGCAGCTTGGCCCCCGGGTCACCCTACGAGCAGTACTTC. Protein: CASSLAPGSPYEQYF.

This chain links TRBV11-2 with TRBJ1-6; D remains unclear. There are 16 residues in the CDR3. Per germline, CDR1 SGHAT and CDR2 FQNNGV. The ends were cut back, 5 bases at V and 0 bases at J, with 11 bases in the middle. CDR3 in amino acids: CASSAPASSYNSPLHF. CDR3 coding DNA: TGTGCCAGCAGCGCCCCCGCCAGCTCCTATAATTCACCCCTCCACTTT.

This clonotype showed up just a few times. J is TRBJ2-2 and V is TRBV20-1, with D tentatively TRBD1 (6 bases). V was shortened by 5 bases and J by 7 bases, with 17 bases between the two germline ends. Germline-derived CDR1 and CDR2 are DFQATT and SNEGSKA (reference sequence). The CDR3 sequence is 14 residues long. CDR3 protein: CSALEVGTSGELFF. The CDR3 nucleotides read TGCAGTGCTTTAGAGGTGGGGACAAGCGGGGAGCTGTTTTTT.

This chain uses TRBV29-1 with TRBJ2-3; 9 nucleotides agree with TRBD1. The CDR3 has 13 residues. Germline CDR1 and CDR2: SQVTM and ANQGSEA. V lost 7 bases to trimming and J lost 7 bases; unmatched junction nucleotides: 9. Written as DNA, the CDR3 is TGCAGCGCGAGGGGGGGGACAGGGAATACGCAGTATTTT. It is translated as CSARGGTGNTQYF.

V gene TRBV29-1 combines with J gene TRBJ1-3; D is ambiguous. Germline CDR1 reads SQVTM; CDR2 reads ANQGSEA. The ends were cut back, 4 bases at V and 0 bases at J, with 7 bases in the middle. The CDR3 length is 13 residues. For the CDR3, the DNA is TGCAGCGTTGGCGAGTTCTCTGGAAACACCATATATTTT. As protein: CSVGEFSGNTIYF.

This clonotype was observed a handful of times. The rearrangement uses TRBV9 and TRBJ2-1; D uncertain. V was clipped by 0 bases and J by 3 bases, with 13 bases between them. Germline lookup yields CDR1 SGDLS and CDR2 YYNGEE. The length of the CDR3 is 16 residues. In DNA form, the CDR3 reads TGTGCCAGCAGCGTAGTTGAGAATCCGTACTACAATGAGCAGTTCTTC. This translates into CASSVVENPYYNEQFF.

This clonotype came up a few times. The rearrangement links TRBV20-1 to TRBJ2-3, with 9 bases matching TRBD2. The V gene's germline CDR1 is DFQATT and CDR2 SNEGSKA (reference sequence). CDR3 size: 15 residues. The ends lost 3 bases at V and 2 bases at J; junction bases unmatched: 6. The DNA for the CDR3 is TGCAGTGCTAGTCGGCTAGCGGGAAACACAGATACGCAGTATTTT. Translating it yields CSASRLAGNTDTQYF.

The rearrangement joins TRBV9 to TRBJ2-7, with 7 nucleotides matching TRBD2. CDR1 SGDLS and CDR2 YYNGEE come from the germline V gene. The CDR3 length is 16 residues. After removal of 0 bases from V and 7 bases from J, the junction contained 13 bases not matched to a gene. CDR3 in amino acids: CASSVGSGGLSVEQYF. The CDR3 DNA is TGTGCCAGCAGCGTAGGGTCGGGGGGACTCAGTGTGGAGCAGTACTTC.

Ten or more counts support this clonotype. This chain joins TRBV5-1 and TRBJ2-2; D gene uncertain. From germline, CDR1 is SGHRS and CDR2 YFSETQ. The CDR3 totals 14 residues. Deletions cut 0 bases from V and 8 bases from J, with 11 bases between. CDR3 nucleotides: TGCGCCAGCAGCTTGGCCGGTCCACCAGGGGAGCTGTTTTTT. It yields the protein CASSLAGPPGELFF.

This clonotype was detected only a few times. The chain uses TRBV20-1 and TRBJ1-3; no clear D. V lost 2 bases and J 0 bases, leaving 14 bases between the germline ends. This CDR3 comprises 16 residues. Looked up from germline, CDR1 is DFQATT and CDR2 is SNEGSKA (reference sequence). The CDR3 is CSARNLRRDSGNTIYF. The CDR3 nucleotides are TGCAGTGCTAGAAATCTTCGGAGGGACTCTGGAAACACCATATATTTT.

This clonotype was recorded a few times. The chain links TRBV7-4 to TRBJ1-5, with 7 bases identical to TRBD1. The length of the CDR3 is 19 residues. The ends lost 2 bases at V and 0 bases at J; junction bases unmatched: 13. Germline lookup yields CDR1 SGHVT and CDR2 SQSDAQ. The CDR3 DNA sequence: TGTGCCAGCAGCTTATACCGTCAGGGGGGGATTTATAGCAATCAGCCCCAGCATTTT. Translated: CASSLYRQGGIYSNQPQHF.

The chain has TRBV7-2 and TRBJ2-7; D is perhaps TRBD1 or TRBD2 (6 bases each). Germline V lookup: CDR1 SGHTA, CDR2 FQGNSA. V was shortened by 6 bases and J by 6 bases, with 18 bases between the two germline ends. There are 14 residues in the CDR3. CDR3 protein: CASRSGTGTVEQYF. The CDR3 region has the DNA TGTGCCAGCAGAAGCGGAACAGGGACTGTCGAGCAGTACTTC.

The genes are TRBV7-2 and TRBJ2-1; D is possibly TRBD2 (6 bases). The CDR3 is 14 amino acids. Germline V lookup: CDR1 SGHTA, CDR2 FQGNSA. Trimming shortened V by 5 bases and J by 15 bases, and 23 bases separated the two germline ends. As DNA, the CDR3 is TGTGCCAGCAGCGTGCAACCTAGCGTCAGAGATCGGTTCTTC. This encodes CASSVQPSVRDRFF.

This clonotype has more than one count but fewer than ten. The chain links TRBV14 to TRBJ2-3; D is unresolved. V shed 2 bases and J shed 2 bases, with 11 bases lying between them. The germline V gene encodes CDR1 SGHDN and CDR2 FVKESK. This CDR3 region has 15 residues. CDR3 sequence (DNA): TGTGCCAGCAGCCAAATATTTGGGCTCACAGATACGCAGTATTTT. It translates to CASSQIFGLTDTQYF.

As DNA, the CDR3 is TGTGCCAGCAGCGCCAGCCTCCCCCCTGCGGGAGGGGGTGAGCAGTTCTTC. Amino acids: CASSASLPPAGGGEQFF. The genes are TRBV9 and TRBJ2-1, with 9 positions matching TRBD2. V gave up 3 bases and J gave up 9 bases; unmatched junction bases: 16. Per germline, CDR1 SGDLS and CDR2 YYNGEE. This CDR3 comprises 17 residues.

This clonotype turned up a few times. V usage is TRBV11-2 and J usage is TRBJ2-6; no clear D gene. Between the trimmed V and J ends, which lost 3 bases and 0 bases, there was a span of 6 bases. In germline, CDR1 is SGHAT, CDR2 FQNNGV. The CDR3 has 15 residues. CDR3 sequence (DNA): TGTGCCAGCAGCTTTCCGAGCTCTGGGGCCAACGTCCTGACTTTC. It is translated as CASSFPSSGANVLTF. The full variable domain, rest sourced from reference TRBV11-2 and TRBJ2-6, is EAGVAQSPRYKIIEKRQSVAFWCNPISGHATLYWYQQILGQGPKLLIQFQNNGVVDDSQLPKDRFSAERLKGVDSTLKIQPAKLEDSAVYLCASSFPSSGANVLTFGAGSRLTVL.

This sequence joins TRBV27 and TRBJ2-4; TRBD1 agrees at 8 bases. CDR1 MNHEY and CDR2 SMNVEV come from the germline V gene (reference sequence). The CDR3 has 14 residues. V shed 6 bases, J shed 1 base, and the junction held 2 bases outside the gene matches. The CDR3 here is CASRDRGAKNIQYF. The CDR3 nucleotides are TGTGCCAGCAGAGACAGGGGCGCCAAAAACATTCAGTACTTC.

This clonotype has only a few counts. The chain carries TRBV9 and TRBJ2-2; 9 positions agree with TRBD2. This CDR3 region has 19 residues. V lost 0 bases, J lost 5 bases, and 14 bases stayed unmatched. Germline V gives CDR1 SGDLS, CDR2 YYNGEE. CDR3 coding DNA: TGTGCCAGCAGCGTAGAGGTAGCGGGAGACTCCCCGATTACCGGGGAGCTGTTTTTT. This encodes CASSVEVAGDSPITGELFF.

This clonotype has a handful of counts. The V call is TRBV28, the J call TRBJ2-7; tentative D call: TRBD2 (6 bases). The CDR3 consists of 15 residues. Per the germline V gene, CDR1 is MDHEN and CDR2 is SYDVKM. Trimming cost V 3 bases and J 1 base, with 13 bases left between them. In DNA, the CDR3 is TGTGCCAGCAGTTTCCCCGCGGGACGTTCCTACGAGCAGTACTTC. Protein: CASSFPAGRSYEQYF.

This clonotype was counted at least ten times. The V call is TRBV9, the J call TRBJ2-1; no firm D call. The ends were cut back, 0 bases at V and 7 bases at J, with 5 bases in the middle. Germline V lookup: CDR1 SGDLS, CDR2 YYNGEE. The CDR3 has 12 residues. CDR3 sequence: CASSVAGNEQFF. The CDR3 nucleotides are TGTGCCAGCAGCGTAGCTGGTAATGAGCAGTTCTTC.

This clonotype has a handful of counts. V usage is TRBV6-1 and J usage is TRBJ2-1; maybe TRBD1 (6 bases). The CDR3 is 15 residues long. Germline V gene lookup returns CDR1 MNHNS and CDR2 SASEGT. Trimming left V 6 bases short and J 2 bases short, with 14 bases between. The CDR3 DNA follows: TGTGCCAGCAGCTCGGACAGACTACCCTACAATGAGCAGTTCTTC. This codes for CASSSDRLPYNEQFF.

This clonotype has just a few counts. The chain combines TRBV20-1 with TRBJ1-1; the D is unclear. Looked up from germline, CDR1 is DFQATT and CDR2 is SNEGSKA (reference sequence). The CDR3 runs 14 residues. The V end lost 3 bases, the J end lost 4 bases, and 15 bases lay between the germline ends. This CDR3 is CSASSTPGVTEAFF. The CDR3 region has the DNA TGCAGTGCTAGTTCGACGCCGGGAGTCACTGAAGCTTTCTTT.

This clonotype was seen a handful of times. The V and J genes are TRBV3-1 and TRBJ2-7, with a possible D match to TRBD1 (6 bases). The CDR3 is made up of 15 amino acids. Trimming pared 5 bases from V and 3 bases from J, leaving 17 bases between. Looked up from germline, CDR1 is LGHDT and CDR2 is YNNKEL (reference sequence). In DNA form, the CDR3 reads TGTGCCAGCAGCTTATCCCGGGACATCTTCTACGAGCAGTACTTC. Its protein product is CASSLSRDIFYEQYF.